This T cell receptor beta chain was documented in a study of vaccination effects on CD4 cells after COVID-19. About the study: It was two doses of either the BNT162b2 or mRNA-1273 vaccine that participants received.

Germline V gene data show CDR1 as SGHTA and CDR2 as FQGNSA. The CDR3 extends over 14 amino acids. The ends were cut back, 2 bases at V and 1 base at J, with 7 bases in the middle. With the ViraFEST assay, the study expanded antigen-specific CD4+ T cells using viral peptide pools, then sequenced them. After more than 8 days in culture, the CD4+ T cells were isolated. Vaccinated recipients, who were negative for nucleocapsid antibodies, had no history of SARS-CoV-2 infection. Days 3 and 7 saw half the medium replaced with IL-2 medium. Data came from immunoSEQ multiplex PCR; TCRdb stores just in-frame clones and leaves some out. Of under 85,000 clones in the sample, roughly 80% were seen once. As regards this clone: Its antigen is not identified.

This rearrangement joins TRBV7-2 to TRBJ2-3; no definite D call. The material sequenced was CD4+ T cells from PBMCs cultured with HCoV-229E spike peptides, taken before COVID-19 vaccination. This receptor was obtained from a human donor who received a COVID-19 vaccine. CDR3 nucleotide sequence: TGTGCCAGCAGCTTACGGGCAGGCACAGATACGCAGTATTTT. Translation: CASSLRAGTDTQYF.